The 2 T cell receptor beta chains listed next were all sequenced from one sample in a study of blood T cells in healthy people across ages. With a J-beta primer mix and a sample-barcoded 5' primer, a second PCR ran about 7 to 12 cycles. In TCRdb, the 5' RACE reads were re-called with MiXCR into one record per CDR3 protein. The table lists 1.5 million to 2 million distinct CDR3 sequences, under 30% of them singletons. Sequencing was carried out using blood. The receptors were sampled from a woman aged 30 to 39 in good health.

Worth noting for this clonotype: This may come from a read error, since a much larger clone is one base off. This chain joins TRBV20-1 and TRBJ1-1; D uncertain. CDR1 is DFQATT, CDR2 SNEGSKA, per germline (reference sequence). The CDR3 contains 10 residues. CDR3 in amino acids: CRGCWAEAFF. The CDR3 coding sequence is TGCCGTGGGTGCTGGGCTGAAGCTTTCTTT.

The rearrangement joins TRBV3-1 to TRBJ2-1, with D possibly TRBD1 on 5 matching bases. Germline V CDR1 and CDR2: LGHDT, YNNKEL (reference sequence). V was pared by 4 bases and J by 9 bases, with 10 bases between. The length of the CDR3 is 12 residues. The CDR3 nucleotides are TGTGCCAGCAGCCCATTTCAGGGTGAGCAGTTCTTC. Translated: CASSPFQGEQFF.